This T cell receptor (beta chain) emerged from a study of shared clonotypes between healthy human individuals. On the study more broadly: Donors, aged 18 to 49, were two women and a few men. Regarding the study as a whole: In having few donors, the study represented limited genetic and exposure-history diversity.

This clone was detected once. Its antigen is as yet unknown. Germline values: CDR1 SGHRS, CDR2 YFSETQ. Trimming shortened V by 4 bases and J by 1 base, and 14 bases separated the two germline ends. CDR3 length equals 16 residues. At the deep level, the assay was run. Original methodology: ImmunoSEQ gave junction-only sequences without quality scores, so filtering differed. Assay: immunoSEQ multiplex PCR; the TCRdb copy retains only in-frame clones and omits some. Clonal size and the V and J genes are those of that table, whereas D and trimming came from the DNA. This table holds 450,000 to 500,000 clones, more than 75% found once.

This TCR derives from a woman aged 40 to 55 in good health. Some clones in this sample may be carry-over from other donors' samples. The chain is built from TRBV5-1 and TRBJ2-2; possibly TRBD1 for D (6 bases). The source material was PBMCs. The CDR3 DNA follows: TGCGCCAGCAGCGGGCGGACAGTAGAGAACACCGGGGAGCTGTTTTTT. Amino acid sequence: CASSGRTVENTGELFF.